Shown below are 11 T cell receptor beta chains from a single sample sequenced in a study of Ad26.COV2.S vaccination and SARS-CoV-2 variants. Treatment defined: 15 to 20 received Ad26.COV2.S at low or high dose, single or two shots; roughly 5 received placebo; per-sample allocation not given. Samples came from day 63 after the first vaccine or placebo injection. The method was immunoSEQ multiplex PCR; TCRdb's version includes in-frame clones alone and lacks a portion of them. The table includes 350,000 to 500,000 clones, approximately 88% detected once. The sample here was peripheral blood, taken in a trial of Ad26.COV2.S vaccine versus placebo. Source of these receptors: a person aged 18-65 years who received the Ad26.COV2.S COVID-19 vaccine or a placebo.

J is TRBJ2-1 and V is TRBV9, with D possibly matching TRBD2 (5 bases). Per germline, CDR1 SGDLS and CDR2 YYNGEE. V lost 3 bases, J lost 7 bases, and 11 bases lay in between. This CDR3 has 13 residues. The CDR3 bases are TGTGCCAGCAGCGGGCGCACTAGTAATGAGCAGTTCTTC. Translation gives CASSGRTSNEQFF.

This chain uses TRBV10-3 with TRBJ1-4, with 8 bases aligning to TRBD1. CDR1 and CDR2 from the germline V gene are ENHRY and SYGVKD. V dropped 5 bases and J dropped 8; count of bases not matched to a gene: 16. This CDR3 is 17 amino acids long. The CDR3 bases are TGTGCCATCAGTCGAACAGGGGGAACAGGAATAGGGGAAAAACTGTTTTTT. Amino acids: CAISRTGGTGIGEKLFF.

The chain has TRBV27 and TRBJ2-7, with TRBD2 matching over 7 bases. With 10 bases clipped from V and 4 bases from J, the junction kept 10 bases outside the gene matches. Looked up from germline, CDR1 is MNHEY and CDR2 is SMNVEV (reference sequence). The length of the CDR3 is 13 residues. The CDR3 reads CATSAGVWYEQYF. As DNA, the CDR3 is TGTGCCACCTCGGCGGGGGTTTGGTACGAGCAGTACTTC.

The chain has TRBV5-4 and TRBJ2-7, with 9 bases lining up with TRBD2. The CDR3 is made up of 15 amino acids. Trimming took 1 base from V and 4 from J; bases not matched to a gene: 6. Germline V CDR1 and CDR2: SGHNT, YYREEE (reference sequence). The CDR3 DNA follows: TGTGCCAGCAGCTTGTTCCGCGGGGGGGCTTACGAGCAGTACTTC. Residues: CASSLFRGGAYEQYF.

Details on this clone: One end of the junction does not line up with germline, which may come from a read error. The rearrangement uses TRBV4-3 and TRBJ1-2; a weak D match, TRBD1 (6 bases). The germline V gene has CDR1 LGHNA and CDR2 YSLEER. The CDR3 sequence is 17 residues long. The CDR3 DNA reads TGCGCCAGCAGCGAAGACCTGTACCGGGACACATACGGGGGCTACACCTTC. Translated, it gives CASSEDLYRDTYGGYTF.

The rearrangement uses TRBV5-1 and TRBJ1-1; no definite D call. Trimming pared 4 bases from V and 5 bases from J, leaving 6 bases between. This CDR3 has 11 amino acids. Germline V gene lookup returns CDR1 SGHRS and CDR2 YFSETQ. CDR3 DNA: TGCGCCAGCAGCGTCGGAACTGAAGCTTTCTTT. Amino acids: CASSVGTEAFF.

The chain is built from TRBV11-2 and TRBJ1-4; D not resolved. The CDR3 is 15 amino acids. Trimming removed 3 bases from V and 8 bases from J, with 16 bases in between. The germline V gene has CDR1 SGHAT and CDR2 FQNNGV. CDR3 nucleotide sequence: TGTGCCAGCAGCTTGAATTCAGGAGGAAGAGAAAAACTGTTTTTT. It codes for CASSLNSGGREKLFF.

This chain connects TRBV28 to TRBJ1-4; no firm D call. Looked up from germline, CDR1 is MDHEN and CDR2 is SYDVKM. Trimming cost V 3 bases and J 5 bases, with 10 bases left between them. This CDR3 comprises 14 residues. The CDR3 protein is CASSFWLRNEKLFF. The DNA of the CDR3 is TGTGCCAGCAGTTTCTGGCTGCGGAATGAAAAACTGTTTTTT.

The V gene is TRBV5-5, the J gene TRBJ1-6, with a possible D match to TRBD1 (6 bases). CDR1 is SGHKS, CDR2 YYEKEE, per germline (reference sequence). The CDR3 covers 17 residues. The V and J ends lost 0 bases and 3 bases respectively, with 13 bases between them. The CDR3 DNA reads TGTGCCAGCAGCTTGGAGTACAGGGTGGGCTATAATTCACCCCTCCACTTT. Its protein product is CASSLEYRVGYNSPLHF.

This clone was found a few times. The chain employs TRBV19 and TRBJ2-1, with 9 bases that match TRBD1. The CDR3 runs 14 residues. J gave up 4 bases and V 6 bases, and 4 bases lay outside the gene matches. Per the germline V gene, CDR1 is LNHDA and CDR2 is SQIVND (reference sequence). The CDR3: CASSLDRGYNEQFF. The CDR3 nucleotides are TGTGCCAGTAGCCTGGACAGGGGATACAATGAGCAGTTCTTC.

The rearrangement uses TRBV4-2 and TRBJ2-7; 11 bases map to TRBD2. This CDR3 region has 17 residues. V was pared by 1 base and J by 2 bases, with 7 bases of the junction left unmatched. The germline CDR1 and CDR2 sequences are LGHNA and YNFKEQ. The CDR3 sequence is CASSQVELAGVTYEQYF. As DNA, the CDR3 is TGTGCCAGCAGCCAAGTCGAACTAGCGGGGGTCACCTACGAGCAGTACTTC.